Reported below is one T cell receptor beta chain. What it binds is not known. Treatment indicated: roughly 10-day PBMC culture with coronavirus spike peptide pools or control peptides (ViraFEST assay). It was with 10 IU/ml IL-2 and approximately 10 ug/ml peptide pools that roughly 2 million PBMCs per well were cultured. The sample originates from a study of vaccination and CD4 T cells after COVID-19. Sequencing of DNA taken from cultured CD4+ T cells relied on the Oncomine TCR Beta short-read assay. One entry per CDR3 protein results from TCRdb running MiXCR on the PCR reads. The sample yields 20,000 or so distinct CDR3 sequences, around 55% seen once. Germline V gene lookup returns CDR1 GTSNPN and CDR2 SVGIG (reference sequence). V was shortened by 7 bases and J by 3 bases, with 13 bases between the two germline ends. The CDR3 spans 13 residues.

This clonotype was obtained from a human donor who had recovered from COVID-19. The specimen sequenced was CD4+ T cells from blood, cultured in vitro. This chain joins TRBV30 and TRBJ1-3; no clear D gene. The CDR3 coding sequence is TGTGCCTCCCTTTCCCTTCATGGAAACACCATATATTTT. Protein sequence: CASLSLHGNTIYF.